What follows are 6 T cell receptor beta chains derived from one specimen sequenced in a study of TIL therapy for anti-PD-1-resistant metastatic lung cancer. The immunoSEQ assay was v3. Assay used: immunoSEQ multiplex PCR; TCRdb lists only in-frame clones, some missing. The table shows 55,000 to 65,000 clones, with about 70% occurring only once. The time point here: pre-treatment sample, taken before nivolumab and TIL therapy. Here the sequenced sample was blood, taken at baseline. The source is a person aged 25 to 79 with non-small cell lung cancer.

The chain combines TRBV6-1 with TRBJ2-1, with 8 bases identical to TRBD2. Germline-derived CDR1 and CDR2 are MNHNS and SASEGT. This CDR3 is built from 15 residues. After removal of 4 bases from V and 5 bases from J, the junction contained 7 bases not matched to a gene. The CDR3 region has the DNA TGTGCCAGCAGTGGGGGGGGACTAGGAGACAATGAGCAGTTCTTC. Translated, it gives CASSGGGLGDNEQFF.

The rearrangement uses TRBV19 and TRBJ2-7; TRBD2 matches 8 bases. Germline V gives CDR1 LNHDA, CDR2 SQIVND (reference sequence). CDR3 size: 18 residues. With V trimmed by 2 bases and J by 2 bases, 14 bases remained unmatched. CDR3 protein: CASSIRAFGGRTAYEQYF. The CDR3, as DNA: TGTGCCAGTAGTATAAGAGCGTTCGGCGGGAGGACGGCCTACGAGCAGTACTTC. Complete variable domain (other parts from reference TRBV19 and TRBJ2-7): DGGITQSPKYLFRKEGQNVTLSCEQNLNHDAMYWYRQDPGQGLRLIYYSQIVNDFQKGDIAEGYSVSREKKESFPLTVTSAQKNPTAFYLCASSIRAFGGRTAYEQYFGPGTRLTVT.

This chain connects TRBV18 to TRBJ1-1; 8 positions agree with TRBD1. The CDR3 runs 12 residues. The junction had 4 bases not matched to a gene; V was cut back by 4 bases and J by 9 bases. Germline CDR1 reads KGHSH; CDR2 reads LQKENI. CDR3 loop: CASSRGQDQAFF. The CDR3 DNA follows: TGTGCCAGCTCACGGGGACAGGATCAAGCTTTCTTT.

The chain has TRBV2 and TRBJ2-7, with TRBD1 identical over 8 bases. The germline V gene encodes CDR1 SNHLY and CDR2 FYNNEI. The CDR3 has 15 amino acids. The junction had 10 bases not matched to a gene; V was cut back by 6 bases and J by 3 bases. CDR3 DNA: TGTGCCAGCAGCGTTGGGGACAGGTATTACTACGAGCAGTACTTC. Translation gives CASSVGDRYYYEQYF.

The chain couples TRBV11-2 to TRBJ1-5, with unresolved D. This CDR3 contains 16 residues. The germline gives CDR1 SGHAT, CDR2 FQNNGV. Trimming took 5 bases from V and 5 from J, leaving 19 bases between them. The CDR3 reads CASSPFVSPQYQPQHF. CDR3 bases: TGTGCCAGCAGCCCATTTGTTTCTCCCCAATATCAGCCCCAGCATTTT.

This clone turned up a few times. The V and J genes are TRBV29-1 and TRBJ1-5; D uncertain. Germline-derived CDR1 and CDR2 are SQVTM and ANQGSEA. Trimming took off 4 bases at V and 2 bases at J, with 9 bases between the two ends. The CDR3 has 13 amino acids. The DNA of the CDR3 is TGCAGCGTTGTGGTCCGGGGCAATCAGCCCCAGCATTTT. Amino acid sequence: CSVVVRGNQPQHF.